This T cell receptor (beta chain) is from a study of blood T cell repertoires in COVID-19. Trimming took off 0 bases at V and 2 bases at J, with 12 bases between the two ends. CDR1 and CDR2 from the germline V gene are SGHDT and YYEEEE. CDR3 length equals 15 residues. This clone was detected a few times. Produced via immunoSEQ multiplex PCR; TCRdb's table is partial and in-frame only. This sample has 140,000 or so clones, with approximately 82% found just once. This sequence was found in a man in his sixties with active or convalescent COVID-19. The sample comprised peripheral blood. This chain joins TRBV5-6 and TRBJ2-7; D uncertain. The CDR3 DNA follows: TGTGCCAGCAGCTTGGGCAATCCACAAACCTACGAGCAGTACGTC. It codes for CASSLGNPQTYEQYV.